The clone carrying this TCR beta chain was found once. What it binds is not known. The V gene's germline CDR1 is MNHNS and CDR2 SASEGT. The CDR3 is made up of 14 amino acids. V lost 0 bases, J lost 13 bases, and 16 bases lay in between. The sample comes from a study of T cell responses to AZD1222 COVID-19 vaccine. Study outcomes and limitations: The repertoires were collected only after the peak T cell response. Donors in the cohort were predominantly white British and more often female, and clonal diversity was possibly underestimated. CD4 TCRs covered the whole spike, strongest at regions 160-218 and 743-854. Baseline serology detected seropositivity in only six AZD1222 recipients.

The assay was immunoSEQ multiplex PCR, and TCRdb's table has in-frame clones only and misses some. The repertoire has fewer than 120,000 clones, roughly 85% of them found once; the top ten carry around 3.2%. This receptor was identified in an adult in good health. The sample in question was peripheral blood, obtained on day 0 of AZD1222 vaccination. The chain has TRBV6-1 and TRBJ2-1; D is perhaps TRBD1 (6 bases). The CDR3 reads CASSEAWDTYVQFF. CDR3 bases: TGTGCCAGCAGTGAAGCGTGGGACACTTATGTACAGTTCTTC.